The T cell receptor beta chain under discussion was sequenced for a study of blood T cell repertoires in COVID-19. At the level of the study: Material from acute and convalescent COVID-19 was sourced from the United States, Italy and Spain. Nucleic acid was either cDNA or gDNA, and it came from T cells, B-cell-depleted T cells, or PBMCs.

Sequencing used immunoSEQ multiplex PCR; TCRdb keeps in-frame clones, though not all of them. The sample includes a few hundred thousand clones, approximately 85% of them seen just once. This CDR3 is 13 amino acids long. In germline, CDR1 is SQVTM, CDR2 ANQGSEA. V lost 8 bases and J lost 4, with 17 bases in between. Clinical history as reported by participants underpinned cohort assignment. Recovered Cohort 3 donors showed two negative PCRs, clearance, or symptom resolution. The specimen sequenced was PBMCs or T cells enriched from blood (not recorded which). The gene calls are TRBV29-1 and TRBJ1-1; no clear D gene. The receptor comes from a woman between 25 and 40 years old who had recovered from COVID-19. The CDR3 here is CSSRPRMGTEAFF. In nucleotides, the CDR3 is TGCAGCTCAAGACCGAGGATGGGCACTGAAGCTTTCTTT.